The 22 T cell receptor beta chains below all came from one sample that was sequenced in a study of cytomegalovirus exposure and HLA in healthy donors. A multiplex PCR was run with 60 Vbeta primers and 13 Jbeta primers. TCRdb keeps only in-frame clones here, not all; method: immunoSEQ multiplex PCR. The record lists 220,000 or so clones, of which the ten most abundant hold more than 0.95%. The source material was PBMCs. These receptor sequences come from a girl aged 2-10 years in good health and CMV-seropositive.

The J gene is TRBJ1-5, the V gene TRBV4-1; the D gene is possibly TRBD1 (6 bases). CDR1 is MGHRA, CDR2 YSYEKL, per germline. CDR3 length: 13 residues. Between the trimmed V and J ends, which lost 1 base and 11 bases, there was a span of 12 bases. CDR3 amino acids: CASSQGGLSAQHF. The CDR3 DNA reads TGCGCCAGCAGCCAAGGGGGGCTATCGGCCCAGCATTTT.

The V gene is TRBV11-3, the J gene TRBJ2-1; TRBD2 agrees at 9 bases. The length of the CDR3 is 15 residues. Looked up from germline, CDR1 is SGHNT and CDR2 is YENEEA. With 0 bases clipped from V and 7 bases from J, the junction kept 4 bases outside the gene matches. The CDR3 region has the DNA TGTGCCAGCAGCTTAGATAGCGGGAGTCGGAATGAGCAGTTCTTC. The encoded protein is CASSLDSGSRNEQFF. Filled out from reference TRBV11-3 and TRBJ2-1, the complete variable domain reads EAGVVQSPRYKIIEKKQPVAFWCNPISGHNTLYWYLQNLGQGPELLIRYENEEAVDDSQLPKDRFSAERLKGVDSTLKIQPAELGDSAVYLCASSLDSGSRNEQFFGPGTRLTVL.

V is TRBV7-2 and J is TRBJ1-5; tentative D call: TRBD1 (5 bases). CDR3 length: 15 amino acids. Germline assignment: CDR1 SGHTA and CDR2 FQGNSA. V was shortened by 7 bases and J by 3 bases, with 16 bases between the two germline ends. DNA for the CDR3: TGTGCCAGCACCCTGGATCAGGGCTTCAATCAGCCCCAGCATTTT. It specifies CASTLDQGFNQPQHF.

The rearrangement links TRBV2 to TRBJ2-1; a weak D match, TRBD1 (5 bases). The V gene's germline CDR1 is SNHLY and CDR2 FYNNEI. Trimming removed 7 bases at V and 7 bases at J, with 11 bases between. The CDR3 runs 12 residues. As DNA, the CDR3 is TGTGCCAGCAAAGGGGATCGGAATGAGCAGTTCTTC. Amino acid sequence: CASKGDRNEQFF.

The J gene is TRBJ2-2, the V gene TRBV5-4; a weak D match, TRBD2 (5 bases). Germline assignment: CDR1 SGHNT and CDR2 YYREEE (reference sequence). The CDR3 runs to 15 residues. Deletions cut 0 bases from V and 1 base from J, with 7 bases between. CDR3: CASSLDGVNTGELFF. For the CDR3, the DNA is TGTGCCAGCAGCTTGGACGGGGTGAACACCGGGGAGCTGTTTTTT. Together with reference TRBV5-4 and TRBJ2-2, the CDR3 gives the full variable domain: ETGVTQSPTHLIKTRGQQVTLRCSSQSGHNTVSWYQQALGQGPQFIFQYYREEENGRGNFPPRFSGLQFPNYSSELNVNALELDDSALYLCASSLDGVNTGELFFGEGSRLTVL.

This chain joins TRBV7-6 and TRBJ2-1, with 15 bases matching TRBD2. Losses at the gene ends were 0 bases for V and 0 bases for J; bases not matched to a gene: 6. The CDR3 is 20 amino acids. Germline lookup yields CDR1 SGHVS and CDR2 FNYEAQ. In DNA form, the CDR3 reads TGTGCCAGCAGCTTAGCGGGGGGACTAGCGGGGGGCAGCTCCTACAATGAGCAGTTCTTC. It codes for CASSLAGGLAGGSSYNEQFF.

V gene TRBV29-1 combines with J gene TRBJ2-5, with 8 bases that match TRBD1. The CDR3 is 13 amino acids. Unmatched junction bases numbered 9, after V lost 8 bases and J lost 4 bases. Germline V gene sequence: CDR1 SQVTM, CDR2 ANQGSEA. The CDR3 DNA follows: TGCAGCTCGAGGACAGGGACCCGAGAGACCCAGTACTTC. Its protein product is CSSRTGTRETQYF. The whole variable domain, remainder taken from reference TRBV29-1 and TRBJ2-5, is SAVISQKPSRDICQRGTSLTIQCQVDSQVTMMFWYRQQPGQSLTLIATANQGSEATYESGFVIDKFPISRPNLTFSTLTVSNMSPEDSSIYLCSSRTGTRETQYFGPGTRLLVL.

The rearrangement links TRBV6-1 to TRBJ2-7, with 10 bases lining up with TRBD1. The CDR3 consists of 14 residues. Germline V CDR1 and CDR2: MNHNS, SASEGT. Unmatched junction bases numbered 3, after V lost 5 bases and J lost 2 bases. In DNA, the CDR3 is TGTGCCAGCAGTCTGGGACAGGGGACCTACGAGCAGTACTTC. Translating gives CASSLGQGTYEQYF.

The V call is TRBV27, the J call TRBJ2-7; tentatively, D is TRBD1 (5 bases). The ends were cut back, 2 bases at V and 1 base at J, with 9 bases in the middle. Germline V gene lookup returns CDR1 MNHEY and CDR2 SMNVEV (reference sequence). This CDR3 comprises 14 residues. The CDR3 region has the DNA TGTGCCAGCAGTTTACGTGGGGCGTCCTACGAGCAGTACTTC. Translating gives CASSLRGASYEQYF.

This sequence joins TRBV29-1 and TRBJ1-4; perhaps TRBD1 as D (5 bases). The germline CDR1 and CDR2 sequences are SQVTM and ANQGSEA. V was trimmed by 1 base and J by 4 bases, leaving 16 bases between them. This CDR3 contains 16 residues. This chain's CDR3 is CSVEARSPGGNEKLFF. The DNA of the CDR3 is TGCAGCGTTGAAGCACGGAGTCCGGGGGGTAATGAAAAACTGTTTTTT.

Notes on this clone: Other DNA sequences within the sample encode an identical CDR3. The gene calls are TRBV7-6 and TRBJ2-5; 8 positions agree with TRBD2. The J segment lost 5 bases and the V segment lost 4 bases, leaving 12 bases of the junction unmatched. CDR3 length: 16 amino acids. The germline gives CDR1 SGHVS, CDR2 FNYEAQ. The CDR3 loop is CASSSSSGRAGETQYF. CDR3 sequence (DNA): TGTGCCAGCAGCTCGAGCAGCGGGAGAGCGGGTGAGACCCAGTACTTC.

The chain carries TRBV10-2 and TRBJ1-2; 9 bases are shared with TRBD1. The CDR3 consists of 13 residues. J was trimmed by 9 bases and V by 5 bases; bases with no gene match: 7. In germline, CDR1 is WSHSY, CDR2 SAAADI. CDR3 coding DNA: TGCGCCAGCAGTCAACAGGGGGCCGGGAGCTACACCTTC. Encoded protein: CASSQQGAGSYTF.

The V gene is TRBV18, the J gene TRBJ1-4; maybe TRBD1 (6 bases). Germline assignment: CDR1 KGHSH and CDR2 LQKENI. This CDR3 has 19 residues. The V gene lost 1 base and the J gene lost 0 bases, with 18 bases spanning the gap. The CDR3 DNA sequence: TGTGCCAGCTCACCACTCCCAGGGGCGGCAAGCGCAACTAATGAAAAACTGTTTTTT. Translated: CASSPLPGAASATNEKLFF. The full variable domain, completed using reference TRBV18 and TRBJ1-4, is NAGVMQNPRHLVRRRGQEARLRCSPMKGHSHVYWYRQLPEEGLKFMVYLQKENIIDESGMPKERFSAEFPKEGPSILRIQQVVRGDSAAYFCASSPLPGAASATNEKLFFGSGTQLSVL.

This sequence joins TRBV6-1 and TRBJ2-1; possibly TRBD1 for D (5 bases). CDR1 MNHNS and CDR2 SASEGT come from the germline V gene. CDR3 size: 14 residues. V lost 2 bases and J lost 4, with 9 bases in between. CDR3 sequence (DNA): TGTGCCAGCAGTGAAAGGACATTTTACAATGAGCAGTTCTTC. Its translation is CASSERTFYNEQFF.

The chain recombines TRBV5-4 with TRBJ2-5, with a possible D match to TRBD1 (6 bases). The CDR3 is 15 residues long. Germline V gene lookup returns CDR1 SGHNT and CDR2 YYREEE (reference sequence). V was clipped by 0 bases and J by 5 bases, with 14 bases between them. CDR3 nucleotide sequence: TGTGCCAGCAGCTTGGCCCTACAGGGAGTGGAGACCCAGTACTTC. Translated, it gives CASSLALQGVETQYF. Variable domain in full (rest from reference TRBV5-4 and TRBJ2-5): ETGVTQSPTHLIKTRGQQVTLRCSSQSGHNTVSWYQQALGQGPQFIFQYYREEENGRGNFPPRFSGLQFPNYSSELNVNALELDDSALYLCASSLALQGVETQYFGPGTRLLVL.

V gene TRBV7-2 combines with J gene TRBJ2-7, with unresolved D. The CDR3 has 13 amino acids. V was clipped by 4 bases and J by 3 bases, with 10 bases between them. The germline V gene encodes CDR1 SGHTA and CDR2 FQGNSA. Here the CDR3 DNA reads TGTGCCAGCAGCTCGCGCCTAGGCTACGAGCAGTACTTC. Translation: CASSSRLGYEQYF.

V usage is TRBV27 and J usage is TRBJ2-7; TRBD1 is a possible D gene (6 bases). The germline V and J ends were trimmed by 5 bases and 3 bases, with 8 bases remaining between them. The germline V gene encodes CDR1 MNHEY and CDR2 SMNVEV (reference sequence). The CDR3 is made up of 12 amino acids. CDR3 sequence (DNA): TGTGCCAGCAGTACAGGGCTCTACGAGCAGTACTTC. This translates into CASSTGLYEQYF.

In regard to this clone: The junction does not match germline at one end; this may be a read error. The gene calls are TRBV10-2 and TRBJ2-7; 10 bases map to TRBD2. The CDR3 is made up of 14 amino acids. Germline CDR1 reads WSHSY; CDR2 reads SAAADI. CDR3 nucleotide sequence: TGCGCCAGCGCCAGGAGCGGGAGGGCCCAAGAGCGGTACTTC. Translated: CASARSGRAQERYF.

The chain joins TRBV7-8 to TRBJ2-5; 10 bases map to TRBD1. This CDR3 contains 15 residues. The germline V gene has CDR1 SGHVS and CDR2 FQNEAQ. The V gene end was trimmed by 6 bases and the J gene end by 5 bases; junction bases not matched to a gene: 9. The CDR3 loop is CASSPRGQGSETQYF. The CDR3, as DNA: TGTGCCAGCAGTCCAAGGGGACAGGGGTCGGAGACCCAGTACTTC.

About this clone itself: A junction boundary mismatches the germline segment, possibly from a read error. The chain links TRBV2 to TRBJ2-3; no clear D. The CDR3 length is 14 residues. The germline V gene has CDR1 SNHLY and CDR2 FYNNEI. The CDR3 is CASSEGLNTDTQYF. In DNA form, the CDR3 reads TGTGCCAGCAGCGAAGGGCTGAACACAGATACGCAGTATTTT.

The chain employs TRBV18 and TRBJ2-1; a weak D match, TRBD2 (5 bases). V dropped 6 bases and J dropped 3 bases, with 27 bases sitting between them. Germline assignment: CDR1 KGHSH and CDR2 LQKENI. The CDR3 length is 19 residues. The CDR3 reads CASSRPPFFGIGNYNEQFF. DNA of the CDR3: TGTGCCAGCTCGAGACCCCCATTCTTCGGGATTGGTAACTACAATGAGCAGTTCTTC.

V is TRBV29-1 and J is TRBJ1-4, with unresolved D. Between the trimmed V and J ends, which lost 4 bases and 9 bases, there was a span of 12 bases. The germline gives CDR1 SQVTM, CDR2 ANQGSEA. The CDR3 length is 12 residues. DNA of the CDR3: TGCAGCGTTGCCAGAACCGATAAAAAACTGTTTTTT. This sequence encodes CSVARTDKKLFF.